This T cell receptor beta chain was recorded in a study of OX40 agonist ivuxolimab in advanced cancers. Notes on the study in general: The expanded peripheral T cells' antigen specificity was not determined.

Profiling relied on immunoSEQ multiplex PCR, and the TCRdb table lists in-frame clones only, not all of them. The sample records roughly 72,000 clones, around 94% being singletons. Germline V gene lookup returns CDR1 SEHNR and CDR2 FQNEAQ (reference sequence). This CDR3 region has 15 residues. Trimming removed 0 bases from V and 9 bases from J; junction bases left unmatched: 8. About this clone itself: The antigen is unknown.

This receptor was identified in an adult with an advanced solid tumor such as melanoma, head and neck, liver or kidney cancer. The specimen was CD4+ or CD8+ T cells sorted from blood, collected in a trial of the OX40 agonist ivuxolimab. The chain is built from TRBV7-9 and TRBJ2-1, with TRBD1 matching 7 bases. The CDR3 loop reads CASSLASGGEAEQFF. In DNA, the CDR3 is TGTGCCAGCAGCTTAGCGTCAGGGGGAGAGGCTGAGCAGTTCTTC.